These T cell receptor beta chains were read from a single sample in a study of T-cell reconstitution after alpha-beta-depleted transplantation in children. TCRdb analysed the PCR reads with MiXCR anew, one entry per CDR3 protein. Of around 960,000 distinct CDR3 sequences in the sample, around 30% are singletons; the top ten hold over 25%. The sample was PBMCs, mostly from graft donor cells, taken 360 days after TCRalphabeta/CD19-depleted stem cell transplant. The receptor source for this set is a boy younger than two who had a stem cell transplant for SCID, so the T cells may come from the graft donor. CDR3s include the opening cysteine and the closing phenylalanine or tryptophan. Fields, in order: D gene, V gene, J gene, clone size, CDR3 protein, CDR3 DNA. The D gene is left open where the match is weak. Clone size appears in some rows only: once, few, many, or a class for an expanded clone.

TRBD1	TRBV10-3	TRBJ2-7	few	CAISELDRVHEQYF	TGTGCCATCAGTGAGTTGGACAGGGTACACGAGCAGTACTTC
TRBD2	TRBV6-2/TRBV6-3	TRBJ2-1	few	CASSYWGGSRGIDEQFF	TGTGCCAGCAGTTACTGGGGGGGTAGTCGGGGGATCGATGAGCAGTTCTTC
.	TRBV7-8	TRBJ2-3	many	CASSRRLADTQYF	TGTGCCAGCAGCCGCAGACTAGCAGATACGCAGTATTTT
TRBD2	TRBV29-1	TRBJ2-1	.	CSVGSGGLYNEQFF	TGCAGCGTGGGCAGCGGGGGCCTGTACAATGAGCAGTTCTTC
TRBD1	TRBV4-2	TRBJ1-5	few	CASSQALGQVNQPQHF	TGTGCCAGCAGCCAAGCCCTCGGACAGGTCAATCAGCCCCAGCATTTT
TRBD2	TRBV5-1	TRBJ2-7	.	CASSPRTSGGSSYEQYF	TGCGCCAGCAGCCCCCGGACTAGCGGTGGGAGCTCCTACGAGCAGTACTTC
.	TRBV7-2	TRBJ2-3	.	CASSLDVVSTDTQYF	TGTGCCAGCAGCTTAGACGTAGTTAGCACAGATACGCAGTATTTT
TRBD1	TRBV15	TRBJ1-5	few	CATSSDRELNQPQHF	TGTGCCACCAGCAGTGACAGGGAGTTGAATCAGCCCCAGCATTTT
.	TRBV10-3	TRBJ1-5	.	CAISPGQGENQPQHF	TGTGCCATCAGTCCGGGACAAGGTGAAAATCAGCCCCAGCATTTT
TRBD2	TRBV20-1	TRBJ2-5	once	CSAPPLAEQETQYF	TGCAGTGCGCCCCCACTAGCGGAACAAGAGACCCAGTACTTC
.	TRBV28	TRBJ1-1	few	CASTILGGNTEAFF	TGTGCCAGCACTATCCTGGGGGGGAACACTGAAGCTTTCTTT
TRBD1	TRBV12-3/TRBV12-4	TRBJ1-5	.	CASRPQGPDQPQHF	TGTGCCAGCAGGCCACAGGGGCCCGATCAGCCCCAGCATTTT
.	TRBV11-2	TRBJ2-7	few	CASSYPPGNGYEQYF	TGTGCCAGCAGCTACCCTCCGGGAAATGGTTACGAGCAGTACTTC
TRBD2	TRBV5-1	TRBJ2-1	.	CASGPGLALSNEQFF	TGCGCCAGCGGTCCGGGACTAGCTTTAAGCAATGAGCAGTTCTTC
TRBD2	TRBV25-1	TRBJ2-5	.	CASSELAGGKETQYF	TGTGCCAGCAGTGAACTAGCGGGGGGGAAAGAGACCCAGTACTTC
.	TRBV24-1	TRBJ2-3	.	CATQGQRTDTQYF	TGTGCCACCCAAGGACAGCGCACAGATACGCAGTATTTT
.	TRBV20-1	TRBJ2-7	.	CSAIGVFRHEQYF	TGCAGTGCGATCGGGGTGTTTCGCCACGAGCAGTACTTC
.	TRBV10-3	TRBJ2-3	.	CAISEPPGGGLTDTQYF	TGTGCCATCAGTGAGCCCCCAGGAGGGGGTCTCACAGATACGCAGTATTTT
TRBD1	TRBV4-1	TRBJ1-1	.	CASSQGVRTGKFLAFF	TGCGCCAGCAGCCAAGGAGTAAGGACAGGGAAATTCTTAGCTTTCTTT
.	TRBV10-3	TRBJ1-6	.	CAISELGQPSYNSPLHF	TGTGCCATCAGTGAGTTAGGACAACCTTCCTATAATTCACCCCTCCACTTT
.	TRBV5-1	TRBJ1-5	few	CASSRERGTPQHF	TGCGCCAGCAGCCGTGAACGGGGAACACCCCAGCATTTT
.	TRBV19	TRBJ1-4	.	CASRLRGAEEKLFF	TGTGCCAGTAGGCTCAGGGGAGCGGAAGAAAAACTGTTTTTT
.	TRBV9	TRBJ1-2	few	CASSVDQTNYGYTF	TGTGCCAGCAGCGTCGACCAGACTAACTATGGCTACACCTTC
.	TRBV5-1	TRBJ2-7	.	CASSPGRAPYEQYF	TGCGCCAGCAGCCCCGGACGGGCCCCCTACGAGCAGTACTTC
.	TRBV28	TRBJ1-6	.	CASRQGVPSPLHF	TGTGCCAGCAGACAGGGAGTTCCATCACCCCTCCACTTT
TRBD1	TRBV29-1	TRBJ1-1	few	CSVPFPDRENTEAFF	TGCAGCGTTCCTTTCCCCGACAGGGAGAACACTGAAGCTTTCTTT
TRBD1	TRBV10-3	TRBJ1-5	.	CAISERQGMEPQHF	TGTGCCATCAGTGAGCGACAGGGGATGGAGCCCCAGCATTTT
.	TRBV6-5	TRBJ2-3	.	CASSYSSIGLTDTQYF	TGTGCCAGCAGTTACTCGAGTATTGGGCTCACAGATACGCAGTATTTT
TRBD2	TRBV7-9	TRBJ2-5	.	CASSSGPLADQETQYF	TGTGCCAGCAGCTCCGGACCACTAGCGGACCAAGAGACCCAGTACTTC
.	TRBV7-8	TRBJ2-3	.	CASSFVYGLVGDTQYF	TGTGCCAGCAGCTTCGTGTATGGCCTCGTGGGAGATACGCAGTATTTT
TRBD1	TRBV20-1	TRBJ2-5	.	CSASGVSGQGAEKWQTQYF	TGCAGTGCCAGCGGAGTTTCGGGACAGGGGGCCGAAAAGTGGCAGACCCAGTACTTC
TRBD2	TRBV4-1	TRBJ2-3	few	CASSYNPGLATDTQYF	TGCGCCAGCAGCTACAACCCGGGACTAGCGACAGATACGCAGTATTTT
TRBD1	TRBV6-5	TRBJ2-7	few	CASSYSGTGASYEQYF	TGTGCCAGCAGTTACTCCGGGACAGGCGCCTCCTACGAGCAGTACTTC
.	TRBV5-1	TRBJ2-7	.	CASSVGLDSDRTREQYF	TGCGCCAGCAGCGTAGGTCTTGACAGCGACCGTACTAGGGAGCAGTACTTC